This record concerns one T cell receptor (beta chain) sequence. The antigen is unknown. This table comes from immunoSEQ multiplex PCR, and its TCRdb copy is limited to in-frame clones, with some not included. The sample comprises approximately 31,000 clones, around 87% of which are singletons, and roughly 25% rests with the top ten. The V gene's germline CDR1 is SQVTM and CDR2 ANQGSEA. The V and J ends lost 1 base and 5 bases respectively, with 9 bases between them. The CDR3 is 12 residues long. These data belong to a study of OX40 agonist ivuxolimab in advanced cancers. Overall study: The mean age was approximately 60 years, ranging from about 23 to 79, with about 87% of participants male. General study findings and limits: CD8+ T cells (on average) carried more expanded clones than CD4+ T cells. No determination was made of the antigen specificity of the expanded peripheral T cells. Clonal expansion by week 6 occurred in CD4+ and CD8+ blood T cells (at 0.1 to 3.0 mg/kg).

Here the sequenced sample was CD4+ or CD8+ T cells sorted from blood, taken in a trial of the OX40 agonist ivuxolimab. The receptor was derived from an adult with an advanced solid tumor such as melanoma, head and neck, liver or kidney cancer. The chain is built from TRBV29-1 and TRBJ2-7; D is undetermined. The DNA of the CDR3 is TGCAGCGTTGAAGCGACCGCGGACGAGCAGTACTTC. It translates to CSVEATADEQYF.